This T cell receptor (beta chain) came from a study of graft-versus-host responses after intestinal transplantation. Background on the study: Anti-thymocyte globulin served as induction for all recipients, who then took tacrolimus and steroids for about 3 years.

The table came from immunoSEQ multiplex PCR; TCRdb's copy has only in-frame clones and leaves some out. The sample carries under 150,000 clones, about nine tenths recorded once. Per the germline V gene, CDR1 is SNHLY and CDR2 is FYNNEI. The CDR3 is 13 amino acids. The V and J ends lost 8 bases and 3 bases respectively, with 14 bases between them. Overall study findings and caveats: Across patients carrying graft-donor T cell macrochimerism, allografts held high graft-versus-host to host-versus-graft clonal ratios.

A word on this clone: The antigen is undetermined.

The material was unstimulated CD4+ T cells sorted from spleen or lymph node cells, obtained before intestinal transplant. The rearrangement links TRBV2 to TRBJ2-7, with a possible D match to TRBD2 (5 bases). The clonotype originates from a human donor who received an intestinal transplant. The CDR3 loop is CASREQTLYEQYF. CDR3 DNA: TGTGCCAGCCGGGAACAGACCCTCTACGAGCAGTACTTC.